Presented here are 23 T cell receptor beta chains from one specimen sequenced in a study of cytomegalovirus exposure and HLA in healthy donors. The PCR contained 60 Vbeta and 13 Jbeta primers. Method: immunoSEQ multiplex PCR; TCRdb's copy keeps in-frame clones and lacks some. The sample contains 150,000 to 200,000 clones, roughly 80% of which appear only once. Sequencing input: PBMCs. The receptors were sampled from a woman aged 25 to 45 in good health and CMV-seropositive.

V and J are TRBV7-2 and TRBJ2-7; 9 bases align to TRBD1. Per germline, CDR1 SGHTA and CDR2 FQGNSA. V shed 3 bases, J shed 5 bases, and the junction held 11 bases outside the gene matches. This CDR3 region has 16 residues. CDR3 sequence: CASSFGTGTGLHEQYF. DNA of the CDR3: TGTGCCAGCAGCTTTGGGACCGGGACAGGGCTTCACGAGCAGTACTTC. Supplemented by reference TRBV7-2 and TRBJ2-7, the full variable domain reads GAGVSQSPSNKVTEKGKDVELRCDPISGHTALYWYRQSLGQGLEFLIYFQGNSAPDKSGLPSDRFSAERTGGSVSTLTIQRTQQEDSAVYLCASSFGTGTGLHEQYFGPGTRLTVT.

This rearrangement joins TRBV4-3 to TRBJ2-3, with 9 bases that match TRBD2. The CDR3 contains 16 residues. With 0 bases clipped from V and 3 bases from J, the junction kept 4 bases outside the gene matches. The germline CDR1 and CDR2 sequences are LGHNA and YSLEER. The CDR3 sequence is CASSQDMAGGTDTQYF. The CDR3 DNA reads as TGCGCCAGCAGCCAAGATATGGCGGGGGGGACAGATACGCAGTATTTT.

This sequence joins TRBV2 and TRBJ1-2; D is unresolved. The CDR3 runs 13 residues. CDR1 is SNHLY, CDR2 FYNNEI, per germline. The germline V and J ends were trimmed by 9 bases and 2 bases, with 13 bases remaining between them. The CDR3 reads CASTPEQNYGYTF. The DNA of the CDR3 is TGTGCCAGTACTCCTGAACAGAACTATGGCTACACCTTC.

The rearrangement links TRBV11-2 to TRBJ2-3, with D possibly being TRBD2 (5 bases). V was clipped by 5 bases and J by 1 base, with 13 bases between them. The CDR3 is 15 amino acids. Germline values: CDR1 SGHAT, CDR2 FQNNGV. CDR3 in amino acids: CASSALPRGTDTQYF. The CDR3 nucleotides are TGTGCCAGCAGCGCCCTGCCGAGGGGCACAGATACGCAGTATTTT.

This clone was counted a single time. The chain combines TRBV27 with TRBJ1-3; perhaps TRBD1 as D (6 bases). Trimming stripped 5 bases from V and 0 bases from J, with 11 bases between. This CDR3 is built from 15 residues. Germline V gene sequence: CDR1 MNHEY, CDR2 SMNVEV (reference sequence). The CDR3 loop is CASSHDRSSGNTIYF. The CDR3 DNA reads as TGTGCCAGCAGTCACGACAGGAGCTCTGGAAACACCATATATTTT.

This chain joins TRBV6-1 and TRBJ2-7; perhaps TRBD1 as D (6 bases). In germline, CDR1 is MNHNS, CDR2 SASEGT. The CDR3 extends over 14 amino acids. V was shortened by 4 bases and J by 3 bases, with 13 bases between the two germline ends. The CDR3 DNA follows: TGTGCCAGCAGTGCAACAGGGTGGCTCTACGAGCAGTACTTC. Its protein product is CASSATGWLYEQYF.

The chain joins TRBV19 to TRBJ2-1; 14 bases match TRBD2. The CDR3 is made up of 15 amino acids. Germline V lookup: CDR1 LNHDA, CDR2 SQIVND (reference sequence). Trimming cost V 3 bases and J 12 bases; bases outside gene matches: 7. The CDR3 spells CASSIGLAGGSLQFF. The CDR3 DNA follows: TGTGCCAGTAGTATCGGACTAGCGGGAGGTTCTCTGCAGTTCTTC.

The chain uses TRBV2 and TRBJ1-4; 7 bases align to TRBD1. V gave up 10 bases and J gave up 5 bases; unmatched junction bases: 22. Germline CDR1 is SNHLY and CDR2 is FYNNEI. CDR3 length: 18 residues. In DNA, the CDR3 is TGTGCCACCCTGACGGGACGACAGGGCGGCATCGGGAATGAAAAACTGTTTTTT. Its protein is CATLTGRQGGIGNEKLFF.

CDR3 sequence (DNA): TGTGCCAGTAGTGGCAGGGTAAACACCGGGGAGCTGTTTTTT. It codes for CASSGRVNTGELFF. V and J are TRBV19 and TRBJ2-2; a weak D match, TRBD1 (5 bases). V lost 5 bases and J 2 bases, leaving 9 bases between the germline ends. This CDR3 spans 14 amino acids. Looked up from germline, CDR1 is LNHDA and CDR2 is SQIVND (reference sequence). The variable domain in full, with the rest retrieved from reference TRBV19 and TRBJ2-2, is DGGITQSPKYLFRKEGQNVTLSCEQNLNHDAMYWYRQDPGQGLRLIYYSQIVNDFQKGDIAEGYSVSREKKESFPLTVTSAQKNPTAFYLCASSGRVNTGELFFGEGSRLTVL.

This chain connects TRBV5-4 to TRBJ2-7; 11 bases line up with TRBD1. Trimming took 0 bases from V and 5 from J; bases not matched to a gene: 4. Germline CDR1 SGHNT, CDR2 YYREEE (reference sequence). The CDR3 consists of 15 residues. CDR3 loop: CASSLGTGGVDEQYF. Written as DNA, the CDR3 is TGTGCCAGCAGCTTGGGGACAGGGGGCGTCGACGAGCAGTACTTC.

The chain employs TRBV5-8 and TRBJ1-1; 7 bases are shared with TRBD1. Losses at the gene ends were 3 bases for V and 5 bases for J; bases not matched to a gene: 7. Per germline, CDR1 SGHTS and CDR2 YDEGEE. The CDR3 covers 14 residues. The CDR3 loop is CASSSGQGVTEAFF. In nucleotides, the CDR3 is TGTGCCAGCAGCTCGGGCCAGGGGGTAACTGAAGCTTTCTTT.

The rearrangement links TRBV28 to TRBJ2-2; 14 positions agree with TRBD2. CDR3 length: 21 residues. CDR1 MDHEN and CDR2 SYDVKM come from the germline V gene. J lost 5 bases, V lost 3 bases, and 17 bases had no gene match. The CDR3 DNA reads as TGTGCCAGCAGTTTGCCAGCAAGGACTAGCGGGAGGACGGTGGATACCGGGGAGCTGTTTTTT. Encoded protein: CASSLPARTSGRTVDTGELFF.

This clone has only a few counts. The chain has TRBV5-5 and TRBJ1-4; TRBD1 aligns across 7 bases. The CDR3 is made up of 11 amino acids. Trimming cost V 4 bases and J 13 bases; bases outside gene matches: 4. The V gene's germline CDR1 is SGHKS and CDR2 YYEKEE (reference sequence). The CDR3 reads CASSIDRVLFF. CDR3 coding DNA: TGTGCCAGCAGCATTGACAGGGTACTGTTTTTT.

The V call is TRBV10-3, the J call TRBJ2-3, with TRBD2 matching 12 bases. The length of the CDR3 is 15 residues. The J segment lost 4 bases and the V segment lost 5 bases, leaving 4 bases of the junction unmatched. Germline CDR1 is ENHRY and CDR2 is SYGVKD. In nucleotides, the CDR3 is TGTGCCATCAGTCTAGCGGGGGGGTGGGCAGATACGCAGTATTTT. The encoded protein is CAISLAGGWADTQYF.

The gene calls are TRBV19 and TRBJ2-7; weak D call: TRBD2 (5 bases). This CDR3 is built from 15 residues. Germline loops: CDR1 LNHDA, CDR2 SQIVND (reference sequence). Between the trimmed V and J ends, which lost 2 bases and 4 bases, there was a span of 15 bases. CDR3 DNA: TGTGCCAGTAGTATACCCGGGATTCCCCCTTACGAGCAGTACTTC. Translating gives CASSIPGIPPYEQYF.

The chain combines TRBV7-8 with TRBJ1-1; possibly TRBD1 for D (6 bases). In germline, CDR1 is SGHVS, CDR2 FQNEAQ. V lost 2 bases and J 11 bases, leaving 12 bases between the germline ends. This CDR3 contains 12 residues. The CDR3 DNA reads TGTGCCAGCAGCTTAAACAGGGCCCAGGCTTTCTTT. Its protein is CASSLNRAQAFF.

The chain is built from TRBV28 and TRBJ2-7; TRBD1 is a possible D gene (6 bases). This CDR3 spans 14 amino acids. V lost 6 bases and J lost 2, with 14 bases in between. Germline CDR1 is MDHEN and CDR2 is SYDVKM. DNA for the CDR3: TGTGCCAGCAGCCGAGCAGGGGACCCCTACGAGCAGTACTTC. Protein sequence: CASSRAGDPYEQYF.

This clone showed up just once. The rearrangement uses TRBV19 and TRBJ1-2, with a possible D match to TRBD1 (5 bases). The CDR3 runs 13 residues. From germline, CDR1 is LNHDA and CDR2 SQIVND (reference sequence). The germline V and J ends were trimmed by 7 bases and 4 bases, with 13 bases remaining between them. The CDR3 DNA sequence: TGTGCCAGTACGGGGGACCAAGGCTATGGCTACACCTTC. It specifies CASTGDQGYGYTF.

The chain combines TRBV6-5 with TRBJ1-1; a weak D match, TRBD1 (5 bases). The CDR3 has 14 amino acids. Germline values: CDR1 MNHEY, CDR2 SVGAGI. Deletions cut 5 bases from V and 4 bases from J, with 14 bases between. CDR3 DNA: TGTGCCAGCAGTCAAGTTGGGGGGGGCACTGAAGCTTTCTTT. The encoded protein is CASSQVGGGTEAFF.

The chain carries TRBV29-1 and TRBJ1-2; 7 nucleotides line up with TRBD1. The germline V gene encodes CDR1 SQVTM and CDR2 ANQGSEA. The ends lost 4 bases at V and 6 bases at J; junction bases unmatched: 5. CDR3 length: 12 residues. The CDR3 DNA is TGCAGCGTTGCAGGGGGAATGGATGGCTACACCTTC. Its translation: CSVAGGMDGYTF.

The chain is built from TRBV6-5 and TRBJ2-3; 7 nucleotides line up with TRBD1. Germline-derived CDR1 and CDR2 are MNHEY and SVGAGI. The CDR3 spans 12 residues. With V trimmed by 5 bases and J by 10 bases, 6 bases remained unmatched. CDR3 residues: CASSRQGNAQYF. The CDR3 region has the DNA TGTGCCAGCAGTAGACAGGGAAATGCGCAGTATTTT.

The chain carries TRBV7-9 and TRBJ1-3; weak D call: TRBD1 (6 bases). Looked up from germline, CDR1 is SEHNR and CDR2 is FQNEAQ (reference sequence). The CDR3 runs 14 residues. Trimming shortened V by 1 base and J by 2 bases, and 6 bases separated the two germline ends. The CDR3 is CASSLGTAGNTIYF. CDR3 DNA: TGTGCCAGCAGCTTAGGGACAGCTGGAAACACCATATATTTT.

This clone was picked up a small number of times. V usage is TRBV5-8 and J usage is TRBJ1-6; TRBD1 matches 9 bases. J gave up 8 bases and V 0 bases, and 12 bases lay outside the gene matches. The CDR3 totals 18 residues. The germline CDR1 and CDR2 sequences are SGHTS and YDEGEE. CDR3 in DNA: TGTGCCAGCAGCTTGGCCCTTACAGGGGGCGAGTCCCATTCACCCCTCCACTTT. Translation: CASSLALTGGESHSPLHF.